These T cell receptor beta chains were read from a single sample in a study of cytomegalovirus exposure and HLA in healthy donors. Measured with immunoSEQ multiplex PCR; TCRdb has only the in-frame clones, and not every one. Of approximately 180,000 clones in the sample, roughly 79% were seen once. Sequenced material: PBMCs. All receptors derive from a woman under 30 in good health and CMV-seropositive. Each CDR3 is given with its conserved first and last residue. The D gene is left open where the match is weak. Expanded clones are given a class, and other clones once, few, many or no size at all.

V: TRBV7-2
size: NA
D: NA
J: TRBJ2-7
CDR3: CASSQDRWSYEQYF
DNA: TGTGCCAGCAGTCAGGATAGATGGTCCTACGAGCAGTACTTC

V: TRBV29-1
size: NA
D: NA
J: TRBJ2-5
CDR3: CSVEGSLDQETQYF
DNA: TGCAGCGTTGAAGGGTCTCTAGACCAAGAGACCCAGTACTTC

V: TRBV2
size: NA
D: NA
J: TRBJ1-2
CDR3: CASSEGEYGYTF
DNA: TGTGCCAGCAGTGAGGGAGAGTATGGCTACACCTTC

V: TRBV7-9
size: NA
D: TRBD1
J: TRBJ2-3
CDR3: CASSSRQGLTDTQYF
DNA: TGTGCCAGCAGCTCCCGACAGGGGCTCACAGATACGCAGTATTTT

V: TRBV19
size: NA
D: NA
J: TRBJ2-7
CDR3: CASSPGSTRQYF
DNA: TGTGCCAGTAGCCCCGGGTCTACGAGGCAGTACTTC

V: TRBV5-6
size: NA
D: NA
J: TRBJ1-2
CDR3: CASSLSAGGDYGYTF
DNA: TGTGCCAGCAGCTTGTCGGCGGGAGGTGACTATGGCTACACCTTC

V: TRBV2
size: NA
D: NA
J: TRBJ2-5
CDR3: CASWRPGQRETQYF
DNA: TGTGCCAGCTGGCGCCCGGGACAACGGGAGACCCAGTACTTC

V: TRBV9
size: NA
D: TRBD1
J: TRBJ1-2
CDR3: CASSGGQGPREGYTF
DNA: TGTGCCAGCAGCGGGGGACAGGGGCCTCGGGAGGGCTACACCTTC

V: TRBV21-1
size: NA
D: NA
J: TRBJ1-5
CDR3: CASSKVPGINQPQHF
DNA: TGTGCCAGCAGCAAAGTACCGGGGATTAATCAGCCCCAGCATTTT

V: TRBV7-3
size: once
D: NA
J: TRBJ2-2
CDR3: CASSLSGAGAGELFF
DNA: TGTGCCAGCAGCTTATCAGGGGCGGGAGCCGGGGAGCTGTTTTTT

V: TRBV9
size: NA
D: NA
J: TRBJ1-1
CDR3: CASGQGWVNTEAFF
DNA: TGTGCCAGCGGGCAGGGCTGGGTGAACACTGAAGCTTTCTTT

V: TRBV28
size: NA
D: NA
J: TRBJ2-7
CDR3: CASTTSYEQYF
DNA: TGTGCCAGCACTACTAGTTACGAGCAGTACTTC

V: TRBV4-1
size: NA
D: NA
J: TRBJ2-3
CDR3: CASSDPWGTQYF
DNA: TGCGCCAGCAGCGACCCCTGGGGCACGCAGTATTTT

V: TRBV13
size: NA
D: TRBD1
J: TRBJ2-2
CDR3: CASSPGQGLTGELFF
DNA: TGTGCCAGCAGCCCCGGACAGGGCCTCACCGGGGAGCTGTTTTTT

V: TRBV6-5
size: few
D: TRBD1
J: TRBJ2-7
CDR3: CASRTGTESSEQYF
DNA: TGTGCCAGCAGAACCGGGACAGAGTCCTCCGAGCAGTACTTC

V: TRBV5-1
size: NA
D: TRBD1
J: TRBJ1-5
CDR3: CASSQGQAGGNQPQHF
DNA: TGCGCCAGCAGCCAAGGACAGGCCGGGGGCAATCAGCCCCAGCATTTT

V: TRBV7-3
size: NA
D: NA
J: TRBJ2-3
CDR3: CASSLGHGGSTDTQYF
DNA: TGTGCCAGCAGCCTGGGGCACGGGGGAAGCACAGATACGCAGTATTTT

V: TRBV10-1
size: few
D: NA
J: TRBJ1-6
CDR3: CASRRENNSPLHF
DNA: TGCGCCAGCCGGCGGGAAAATAATTCACCCCTCCACTTT

V: TRBV30
size: NA
D: NA
J: TRBJ1-1
CDR3: CAWRAAEAFF
DNA: TGTGCCTGGAGGGCCGCTGAAGCTTTCTTT

V: TRBV11-2
size: once
D: NA
J: TRBJ1-4
CDR3: CASSANLGDNEKLFF
DNA: TGTGCCAGCAGCGCGAACCTAGGGGATAATGAAAAACTGTTTTTT

V: TRBV30
size: NA
D: NA
J: TRBJ1-5
CDR3: CAWSGGVNQPQHF
DNA: TGTGCCTGGAGTGGGGGCGTCAATCAGCCCCAGCATTTT

V: TRBV7-8
size: NA
D: NA
J: TRBJ2-7
CDR3: CASSLNRGGHEQYF
DNA: TGTGCCAGCAGCCTAAATAGGGGGGGGCACGAGCAGTACTTC

V: TRBV5-1
size: NA
D: NA
J: TRBJ1-3
CDR3: CASRPQGGGNTIYF
DNA: TGCGCCAGCAGACCTCAGGGAGGTGGAAACACCATATATTTT

V: TRBV6-1
size: NA
D: NA
J: TRBJ2-3
CDR3: CASSGVRTPGTDTQYF
DNA: TGTGCCAGCAGTGGTGTTAGGACTCCGGGCACAGATACGCAGTATTTT

V: TRBV19
size: NA
D: NA
J: TRBJ1-6
CDR3: CASSFSLTGLHNSPLHF
DNA: TGTGCCAGTAGCTTTTCCCTTACAGGGTTGCATAATTCACCCCTCCACTTT

V: TRBV7-2
size: NA
D: TRBD2
J: TRBJ2-3
CDR3: CASSFPAGGTTDTQYF
DNA: TGTGCCAGCAGCTTCCCGGCGGGGGGGACCACAGATACGCAGTATTTT

V: TRBV5-4
size: NA
D: NA
J: TRBJ1-1
CDR3: CASSLRLYTEAFF
DNA: TGTGCCAGCAGCCTTCGTTTGTACACTGAAGCTTTCTTT

V: TRBV29-1
size: NA
D: NA
J: TRBJ1-2
CDR3: CSVGGAAGYGYTF
DNA: TGCAGCGTCGGGGGGGCAGCAGGCTATGGCTACACCTTC

V: TRBV6-1
size: NA
D: TRBD1
J: TRBJ1-1
CDR3: CASSLRTGRNTEAFF
DNA: TGTGCCAGCAGTCTCAGGACAGGGCGGAACACTGAAGCTTTCTTT

V: TRBV2
size: NA
D: TRBD1
J: TRBJ1-1
CDR3: CASSEAAGTGAFF
DNA: TGTGCCAGCAGTGAAGCTGCTGGGACAGGGGCTTTCTTT

V: TRBV7-6
size: NA
D: NA
J: TRBJ1-1
CDR3: CASSLGRGNTEAFF
DNA: TGTGCCAGCAGCTTAGGACGGGGGAACACTGAAGCTTTCTTT

V: TRBV7-2
size: NA
D: TRBD2
J: TRBJ2-2
CDR3: CASSRLAGGNTGELFF
DNA: TGTGCCAGCAGCCGCTTAGCGGGAGGGAACACCGGGGAGCTGTTTTTT

V: TRBV4-1
size: NA
D: TRBD1
J: TRBJ2-7
CDR3: CASSQRTGGHEQYF
DNA: TGCGCCAGCAGCCAGCGGACAGGGGGCCACGAGCAGTACTTC

V: TRBV5-6
size: NA
D: NA
J: TRBJ1-6
CDR3: CASSWIVGGSSYNSPLHF
DNA: TGTGCCAGCAGCTGGATTGTTGGCGGGAGCTCCTATAATTCACCCCTCCACTTT

V: TRBV6-5
size: NA
D: NA
J: TRBJ1-2
CDR3: CASSYSLTGTYGYTF
DNA: TGTGCCAGCAGTTACTCGTTGACGGGAACCTATGGCTACACCTTC

V: TRBV7-2
size: NA
D: TRBD2
J: TRBJ2-5
CDR3: CASSLARQREIAGGQETQYF
DNA: TGTGCCAGCAGCTTAGCGAGGCAGAGGGAGATAGCGGGGGGCCAAGAGACCCAGTACTTC

V: TRBV5-1
size: NA
D: NA
J: TRBJ2-3
CDR3: CASSLGTVTDTQYF
DNA: TGCGCCAGCAGCTTGGGAACGGTCACAGATACGCAGTATTTT

V: TRBV6-6
size: few
D: TRBD2
J: TRBJ2-5
CDR3: CASSYSNSQRGETQYF
DNA: TGTGCCAGCAGTTACTCGAATTCACAGCGGGGGGAGACCCAGTACTTC

V: TRBV5-4
size: NA
D: NA
J: TRBJ1-2
CDR3: CASSLGSQRAGYTF
DNA: TGTGCCAGCAGCTTGGGCAGCCAGCGGGCGGGCTACACCTTC

V: TRBV29-1
size: NA
D: TRBD1
J: TRBJ1-1
CDR3: CSATGGVTEAFF
DNA: TGCAGCGCGACAGGGGGTGTAACTGAAGCTTTCTTT

V: TRBV10-3
size: NA
D: TRBD1
J: TRBJ2-7
CDR3: CAISAPKGQDLSYEQYF
DNA: TGTGCCATCAGCGCCCCGAAGGGACAGGATCTCTCCTACGAGCAGTACTTC

V: TRBV7-8
size: NA
D: NA
J: TRBJ2-2
CDR3: CASSRNAGFENTGELFF
DNA: TGTGCCAGCAGTCGGAATGCAGGGTTCGAGAACACCGGGGAGCTGTTTTTT

V: TRBV4-3
size: NA
D: NA
J: TRBJ2-5
CDR3: CASSQGYGGQETQYF
DNA: TGCGCCAGCAGCCAAGGGTACGGGGGACAAGAGACCCAGTACTTC

V: TRBV6-7
size: few
D: NA
J: TRBJ1-5
CDR3: CASSATGAQPQHF
DNA: TGTGCCAGCAGCGCCACTGGGGCACAGCCCCAGCATTTT

V: TRBV2
size: NA
D: NA
J: TRBJ2-3
CDR3: CASRAGGDADTQYF
DNA: TGTGCCAGCAGGGCTGGAGGGGACGCAGATACGCAGTATTTT

V: TRBV27
size: NA
D: NA
J: TRBJ1-6
CDR3: CASSLENSPLHF
DNA: TGTGCCAGCAGTTTGGAGAATTCACCCCTCCACTTT

V: TRBV6-1
size: once
D: NA
J: TRBJ1-5
CDR3: CASSQSATQDQPQHF
DNA: TGTGCCAGCAGTCAAAGTGCCACCCAGGATCAGCCCCAGCATTTT

V: TRBV7-3
size: NA
D: TRBD1
J: TRBJ2-3
CDR3: CASSPYRGITDTQYF
DNA: TGTGCCAGCAGCCCCTACAGGGGTATTACAGATACGCAGTATTTT

V: TRBV6-1
size: NA
D: TRBD1
J: TRBJ1-5
CDR3: CASEWGQGAQPQHF
DNA: TGTGCCAGCGAATGGGGACAGGGTGCTCAGCCCCAGCATTTT

V: TRBV11-1
size: once
D: TRBD2
J: TRBJ2-5
CDR3: CASSRGLAGETQYF
DNA: TGTGCCAGCAGCAGGGGACTAGCGGGGGAGACCCAGTACTTC

V: TRBV28
size: NA
D: NA
J: TRBJ1-6
CDR3: CASSLTGFSSPLHF
DNA: TGTGCCAGCAGCTTGACAGGTTTCAGTTCACCCCTCCACTTT

V: TRBV4-3
size: NA
D: NA
J: TRBJ1-1
CDR3: CASSQDRSNTEAFF
DNA: TGCGCCAGCAGCCAAGATCGGAGTAACACTGAAGCTTTCTTT

V: TRBV6-1
size: NA
D: NA
J: TRBJ1-2
CDR3: CASSVRGGYGYTF
DNA: TGTGCCAGCAGTGTAAGGGGGGGTTATGGCTACACCTTC

V: TRBV28
size: NA
D: TRBD1
J: TRBJ1-2
CDR3: CASQDRARNYGYTF
DNA: TGTGCCAGCCAAGACAGGGCCAGGAACTATGGCTACACCTTC

V: TRBV13
size: NA
D: TRBD1
J: TRBJ2-6
CDR3: CASSLQGTGPGANVLTF
DNA: TGTGCCAGCAGCCTCCAGGGGACAGGGCCTGGGGCCAACGTCCTGACTTTC

V: TRBV10-3
size: NA
D: TRBD2
J: TRBJ2-7
CDR3: CATGLAGSSYEQYF
DNA: TGTGCCACCGGACTAGCGGGGAGCTCCTACGAGCAGTACTTC

V: TRBV6-6
size: NA
D: TRBD2
J: TRBJ2-5
CDR3: CASSLAGWETQYF
DNA: TGTGCCAGCAGTTTAGCGGGGTGGGAGACCCAGTACTTC

V: TRBV7-2
size: NA
D: TRBD2
J: TRBJ2-1
CDR3: CASSLVGGGNNEQFF
DNA: TGTGCCAGCAGCTTAGTCGGCGGGGGGAACAATGAGCAGTTCTTC

V: TRBV29-1
size: NA
D: NA
J: TRBJ2-1
CDR3: CSGGMSGFMGNEQFF
DNA: TGCAGCGGCGGCATGTCAGGGTTTATGGGGAATGAGCAGTTCTTC

V: TRBV27
size: NA
D: TRBD1
J: TRBJ1-2
CDR3: CASRRTLRAGTGYGYTF
DNA: TGTGCCAGCAGACGAACCCTTAGGGCCGGGACAGGGTATGGCTACACCTTC